The 29 T cell receptor beta chains reported below all come from one sample, sequenced in a study of T cell clonality in common variable immunodeficiency. The data were produced by immunoSEQ multiplex PCR, yet TCRdb's version contains in-frame clones alone and is incomplete. The sample offers tens of thousands of clones and no singletons, the top ten holding about 1.8%. Sequencing was performed on peripheral blood mononuclear cells. Receptors originate from a person aged 18-69 years in good health.

This clone was found many times. The read falls 3 residues short of the CDR3 end, and the missing part is taken from the germline J gene. This chain connects TRBV5-1 to TRBJ2-1, with D maybe TRBD1 (5 bases). This CDR3 is 13 amino acids long. V lost 5 bases and J 9 bases, leaving 15 bases between the germline ends. Germline V gene sequence: CDR1 SGHRS, CDR2 YFSETQ. The CDR3 protein is CASSLQGQGEQFF. CDR3 DNA (partial): TGCGCCAGCAGTCTGCAGGGCCAGGGTGAG. Complete variable domain (other parts from reference TRBV5-1 and TRBJ2-1): KAGVTQTPRYLIKTRGQQVTLSCSPISGHRSVSWYQQTPGQGLQFLFEYFSETQRNKGNFPGRFSGRQFSNSRSEMNVSTLELGDSALYLCASSLQGQGEQFFGPGTRLTVL.

This clone has ten or more counts. CDR3 DNA (partial): TGTGCCAGCAGCGGCTCACGGGGGAATCTCTACGAG. It encodes CASSGSRGNLYE. From start to end, the CDR3 is CASSGSRGNLYEQYF. The chain joins TRBV7-2 to TRBJ2-7; perhaps TRBD2 as D (6 bases). The CDR3 end lies 3 residues beyond the end of the read and is filled in from the germline J gene. The CDR3 extends over 15 amino acids. Germline V CDR1 and CDR2: SGHTA, FQGNSA. V lost 5 bases and J lost 3, with 17 bases in between.

This clone was found many times. The CDR3 protein is CASSLGQNYGYTF. Partial CDR3 DNA: TGTGCCAGCAGCTTAGGTCAGAACTATGGC. V and J are TRBV7-9 and TRBJ1-2, with D unresolved. The read gets to within 3 residues of the CDR3 end, and the germline J gene fills in the rest. The CDR3 has 13 amino acids. Germline values: CDR1 SEHNR, CDR2 FQNEAQ (reference sequence). With 1 base removed from V and 2 bases from J, the gap between germline ends came to 5 bases.

This clone was seen only a few times. The CDR3 goes on 3 residues after the read ends, and that part is filled in from the germline J gene. The rearrangement links TRBV20-1 to TRBJ1-5; 8 bases agree with TRBD1. The J segment lost 6 bases and the V segment lost 3 bases, leaving 10 bases of the junction unmatched. The length of the CDR3 is 15 residues. The germline V gene encodes CDR1 DFQATT and CDR2 SNEGSKA (reference sequence). The CDR3 DNA, read in part, is TGCAGTGCTAGGGTCCCGGGACAGGAGGGTCAGCCC. It codes for CSARVPGQEGQP. The complete CDR3 reads CSARVPGQEGQPQHF.

This clone showed up many times. The CDR3 end is not reached by the read, which stops 3 residues before it; the germline J gene fills it in. The rearrangement uses TRBV5-4 and TRBJ1-1, with D tentatively TRBD1 (5 bases). V was pared by 7 bases and J by 1 base, with 14 bases between. The germline CDR1 and CDR2 sequences are SGHNT and YYREEE (reference sequence). The length of the CDR3 is 14 residues. The CDR3 DNA, read in part, is TGTGCCAGCGGCGTGAGGGGTACGAACACTGAA. It encodes CASGVRGTNTE. The whole CDR3 sequence is CASGVRGTNTEAFF.

This clone was counted at least ten times. The sequence runs out 3 residues before the end of the CDR3; the remainder is reconstructed from the germline J gene. This chain links TRBV19 with TRBJ1-2; D is possibly TRBD1 (6 bases). The CDR3 length is 14 residues. Germline V gene sequence: CDR1 LNHDA, CDR2 SQIVND (reference sequence). Deletions cut 6 bases from V and 5 bases from J, with 16 bases between. CDR3 bases read: TGTGCCAGTAGGACAGAAGGGGGTACATATGGC. Translated: CASRTEGGTYG. The entire CDR3 protein reads CASRTEGGTYGYTF.

This clone was picked up many times. The read is 3 residues too short to cover the CDR3 end, so that end is filled in from the germline J gene. The rearrangement links TRBV5-1 to TRBJ1-3; 9 positions match TRBD1. The CDR3 consists of 15 residues. V trimming: 4 bases; J trimming: 1 base; junction bases outside the gene matches: 3. The germline gives CDR1 SGHRS, CDR2 YFSETQ. The CDR3 is CASSPDRGSGNTIYF. The DNA read from the CDR3 is TGCGCCAGCAGCCCGGACAGGGGATCTGGAAACACC.

This clone was seen repeatedly, ten times or more. The sequenced fragment ends 3 residues before the CDR3 boundary, so the rest is inferred from the germline J gene. The rearrangement links TRBV7-2 to TRBJ2-7, with D perhaps matching TRBD1 (6 bases). V gave up 5 bases and J gave up 3 bases, with 11 bases separating them. The germline gives CDR1 SGHTA, CDR2 FQGNSA. CDR3 length: 13 amino acids. CDR3 DNA (partial): TGTGCCAGCAGCCAGGGGAAGGACTACGAG. It translates to CASSQGKDYE. The CDR3 in its entirety is CASSQGKDYEQYF.

This clone was detected many times. The CDR3 extends 3 residues past the end of the read, so its final part is completed from the germline J gene. V usage is TRBV20-1 and J usage is TRBJ2-1; D might be TRBD2 (5 bases). Germline CDR1 and CDR2: DFQATT and SNEGSKA (reference sequence). This CDR3 contains 15 residues. V shed 0 bases and J shed 1 base, with 10 bases lying between them. The CDR3 reads CSARERIASYNEQFF. The sequenced CDR3 bases are TGCAGTGCTAGAGAAAGAATAGCGTCCTACAATGAG.

Many counts were recorded for this clone. The CDR3 end falls 3 residues outside the read, so it is completed with the germline J gene. This chain connects TRBV20-1 to TRBJ2-2; TRBD2 matches at 14 bases. The V gene end was trimmed by 5 bases and the J gene end by 5 bases; junction bases not matched to a gene: 7. The CDR3 runs 16 residues. Germline CDR1 reads DFQATT; CDR2 reads SNEGSKA (reference sequence). The CDR3 here is CSALGLAGVGTGELFF. CDR3 DNA (partial): TGCAGTGCTTTGGGACTAGCGGGAGTTGGTACCGGGGAG.

This clone was seen many times. The CDR3 end lies 3 residues beyond the end of the read and is filled in from the germline J gene. The gene calls are TRBV7-9 and TRBJ2-3; no firm D call. The CDR3 loop spans 13 amino acids. V gave up 5 bases and J gave up 5 bases, with 11 bases separating them. Germline V gives CDR1 SEHNR, CDR2 FQNEAQ (reference sequence). The CDR3 reads CASSPLDGDTQYF. The CDR3 bases that were read are TGTGCCAGCAGCCCCCTAGACGGAGATACG.

This clone was seen repeatedly, ten times or more. The read ends 3 residues early relative to the CDR3; the germline J gene fills the gap. This chain connects TRBV19 to TRBJ2-5; the match to TRBD2 covers 8 bases. The J segment lost 5 bases and the V segment lost 8 bases, leaving 13 bases of the junction unmatched. Germline CDR1 and CDR2: LNHDA and SQIVND (reference sequence). The CDR3 covers 15 residues. The CDR3 protein is CASGLTSEGKETQYF. The covered CDR3 bases are TGTGCCAGTGGATTGACTAGCGAGGGAAAGGAGACC.

This clone was seen at least ten times. The read is 3 residues too short to cover the CDR3 end, so that end is filled in from the germline J gene. The chain is built from TRBV18 and TRBJ2-7, with 11 bases that match TRBD2. The V segment lost 0 bases and the J segment 4 bases; nucleotides outside the gene matches: 5. Germline CDR1 reads KGHSH; CDR2 reads LQKENI. This CDR3 is 16 amino acids long. Here the CDR3 reads CASSPPSLAGGYEQYF. CDR3 DNA, as far as it was read: TGTGCCAGCTCACCACCTTCTCTAGCGGGAGGTTACGAG.

In its sample, this clone was seen many times. Sequencing ends 3 residues short of the CDR3 end; the germline J gene provides the rest. The chain joins TRBV7-2 to TRBJ1-4; D unresolved. CDR3 length: 15 amino acids. Deletions cut 5 bases from V and 5 bases from J, with 15 bases between. Germline CDR1 SGHTA, CDR2 FQGNSA. Incomplete CDR3 DNA: TGTGCCAGCAGCCGGCGGGCAGGTCCCAATGAAAAA. As protein: CASSRRAGPNEK. The whole CDR3 reads CASSRRAGPNEKLFF.

This clone was counted ten times or more. The read stops 3 residues short of the end of the CDR3; the missing end is completed from the germline J gene. This chain joins TRBV6-4 and TRBJ2-1, with 11 nucleotides matching TRBD2. The CDR3 loop spans 15 amino acids. V gave up 2 bases and J gave up 9 bases; unmatched junction bases: 6. Germline loops: CDR1 MRHNA, CDR2 SNTAGT. CDR3 bases read: TGTGCCAGCAGTGACCTAGCGGGAGGTGGTGGTGAG. As protein: CASSDLAGGGGE. The entire CDR3 reads CASSDLAGGGGEQFF.

This clone was observed a few times. The CDR3 goes on 3 residues after the read ends, and that part is filled in from the germline J gene. The chain carries TRBV19 and TRBJ1-2; D not resolved. The CDR3 covers 14 residues. Germline CDR1 and CDR2: LNHDA and SQIVND (reference sequence). The sequenced part of the CDR3 DNA is TGTGCCAGTAGCCTATATGGCGACTCCTACGAC. Translation: CASSLYGDSYD. In full, the CDR3 reads CASSLYGDSYDYTF.

Ten or more counts support this clone. Read sequence stops 3 residues before the CDR3 end, and the germline J gene provides the missing end. The chain has TRBV19 and TRBJ1-6; D gene unclear. The germline gives CDR1 LNHDA, CDR2 SQIVND (reference sequence). CDR3 length: 13 residues. The germline V and J ends were trimmed by 9 bases and 8 bases, with 14 bases remaining between them. CDR3 sequence: CARPSLRDSPLHF. The CDR3 DNA, read in part, is TGTGCCAGGCCCTCCCTCCGGGATTCACCC.

In this sample, this clone turned up many times. The CDR3 end is not reached by the read, which stops 3 residues before it; the germline J gene fills it in. This chain uses TRBV7-8 with TRBJ2-6; 9 nucleotides align to TRBD1. V shed 5 bases, J shed 4 bases, and the junction held 9 bases outside the gene matches. The CDR3 loop spans 17 amino acids. The V gene's germline CDR1 is SGHVS and CDR2 FQNEAQ. The chain's CDR3 is CASSPSGTGTGANVLTF. The covered CDR3 bases are TGTGCCAGCAGCCCATCCGGGACAGGGACCGGGGCCAACGTC. The variable domain in full, completed from reference TRBV7-8 and TRBJ2-6, reads GAGVSQSPRYKVAKRGQDVALRCDPISGHVSLFWYQQALGQGPEFLTYFQNEAQLDKSGLPSDRFFAERPEGSVSTLKIQRTQQEDSAVYLCASSPSGTGTGANVLTFGAGSRLTVL.

This clone was detected many times. Sequencing ends 3 residues short of the CDR3 end; the germline J gene provides the rest. The V and J genes are TRBV12-3 or TRBV12-4 and TRBJ2-7; 7 bases match TRBD2. With V trimmed by 5 bases and J by 3 bases, 7 bases remained unmatched. This CDR3 contains 14 residues. CDR3: CASSTWAGDYEQYF. The sequenced CDR3 bases are TGTGCCAGCAGTACCTGGGCGGGAGACTACGAG.

This clone was seen at least ten times. Compared with germline, one end of the junction differs, possibly owing to a read error. Coverage ceases 3 residues before the CDR3 finishes, and the germline J gene fills in the end. This rearrangement joins TRBV28 to TRBJ1-2; weak D call: TRBD1 (6 bases). The CDR3 has 13 residues. CDR1 and CDR2 (germline): MDHEN, SYDVKM. CDR3 DNA (partial): TGTGCCAGCTGTTTGCAGGGGAACTATGGC. Its protein product is CASCLQGNYG. The full-length CDR3 reads as CASCLQGNYGYTF.

At least ten counts were recorded for this clone. The read gets to within 3 residues of the CDR3 end, and the germline J gene fills in the rest. The chain employs TRBV7-9 and TRBJ2-7; D gene uncertain. In germline, CDR1 is SEHNR, CDR2 FQNEAQ (reference sequence). This CDR3 is built from 14 residues. The V and J ends lost 2 bases and 2 bases respectively, with 10 bases between them. The CDR3 protein is CASSLNNRAYEQYF. The DNA read from the CDR3 is TGTGCCAGCAGCTTAAACAACCGGGCCTACGAG.

This clone was detected many times. Read coverage stops 3 residues before the CDR3 terminus; the germline J gene supplies the remainder. The chain employs TRBV5-1 and TRBJ2-2, with D possibly TRBD2 on 6 matching bases. From germline, CDR1 is SGHRS and CDR2 YFSETQ. V was clipped by 4 bases and J by 1 base, with 8 bases between them. The length of the CDR3 is 14 residues. The CDR3 spells CASSHSGNTGELFF. CDR3 DNA, as far as it was read: TGCGCCAGCAGCCATAGCGGGAACACCGGGGAG.

About this clone: Read data end 3 residues before the CDR3 end; the end is taken from the germline J gene. This chain connects TRBV19 to TRBJ1-2; D gene ambiguous. Germline values: CDR1 LNHDA, CDR2 SQIVND (reference sequence). This CDR3 has 15 residues. The CDR3: CASSSTSGSYNDYTF. The part of the CDR3 DNA that was read is TGTGCCAGTAGTTCGACTAGCGGGAGCTACAATGAC.

This clone was counted many times. The CDR3 goes on 3 residues after the read ends, and that part is filled in from the germline J gene. This sequence joins TRBV18 and TRBJ1-2, with D possibly being TRBD1 (5 bases). Germline values: CDR1 KGHSH, CDR2 LQKENI. There are 13 residues in the CDR3. V lost 5 bases and J lost 4, with 11 bases in between. CDR3 DNA, as far as it was read: TGTGCCAGCTCAACCGGGACTCTCTATGGC. It codes for CASSTGTLYG. The whole CDR3 is CASSTGTLYGYTF.

In the case of this clone: The CDR3 goes on 3 residues after the read ends, and that part is filled in from the germline J gene. The chain combines TRBV6-2 or TRBV6-3 with TRBJ2-2; no firm D call. The germline V and J ends were trimmed by 5 bases and 2 bases, with 12 bases remaining between them. CDR1 and CDR2 (germline): MNHEY, SVGEGT. The CDR3 has 15 residues. The CDR3 here is CASSNLGYNTGELFF. The sequenced CDR3 bases are TGTGCCAGCAGTAACCTGGGCTATAACACCGGGGAG.

This clone was seen many times. The sequence runs out 3 residues before the end of the CDR3; the remainder is reconstructed from the germline J gene. This chain links TRBV2 with TRBJ1-2, with D maybe TRBD1 (5 bases). Trimming pared 2 bases from V and 0 bases from J, leaving 10 bases between. Germline V gives CDR1 SNHLY, CDR2 FYNNEI. The CDR3 loop spans 15 amino acids. The CDR3 bases that were read are TGTGCCAGCAGTGAAATTCCAGGGACTAACTATGGC. Its protein is CASSEIPGTNYG. The CDR3 reads in full as CASSEIPGTNYGYTF.

This clone was detected many times. From the germline J gene comes the end of the CDR3, since the read stops 3 residues before it. The chain carries TRBV7-6 and TRBJ2-7; no clear D. Trimming shortened V by 0 bases and J by 0 bases, and 9 bases separated the two germline ends. Germline-derived CDR1 and CDR2 are SGHVS and FNYEAQ. The CDR3 has 15 residues. The CDR3 reads CASSLAARSSYEQYF. The sequenced part of the CDR3 DNA is TGTGCCAGCAGCTTAGCGGCGCGGTCCTCCTACGAG.

This clone was counted many times. With the read ending 3 residues before the CDR3 end, the germline J gene is used to fill in that end. V and J are TRBV6-2 or TRBV6-3 and TRBJ2-5, with D perhaps TRBD1 (6 bases). The V end was cut by 7 bases, the J end by 5 bases, with 20 bases between. The CDR3 is made up of 15 amino acids. The germline CDR1 and CDR2 sequences are MNHEY and SVGEGT. The covered CDR3 bases are TGTGCCAGCAACACGGACAGACTTTATGGGGAGACC. Amino acids: CASNTDRLYGET. The entire CDR3 protein is CASNTDRLYGETQYF.

This clone was seen many times. The CDR3 end falls 3 residues outside the read, so it is completed with the germline J gene. This chain connects TRBV6-2 or TRBV6-3 to TRBJ2-3; 11 nucleotides line up with TRBD2. Germline-derived CDR1 and CDR2 are MNHEY and SVGEGT. This CDR3 is built from 16 residues. The ends lost 0 bases at V and 1 base at J; junction bases unmatched: 0. The CDR3 here is CASSYSTSGGTDTQYF. CDR3 DNA, as far as it was read: TGTGCCAGCAGTTACTCGACTAGCGGGGGCACAGATACG.